A selection of T cell receptor beta chains follows, all from one sample in a study of tumor-infiltrating lymphocytes in primary liver carcinoma. From the multiplex PCR reads, TCRdb called clonotypes with MiXCR, one entry per CDR3 protein. The sample consists of some 50,000 distinct CDR3 sequences, roughly 70% of them appearing once. Sequenced input: liver tumor tissue from sampling region 5. The origin of the receptors is a man between 35 and 55 years old with primary liver carcinoma and hepatitis B virus infection. The CDR3 runs from the conserved cysteine through the conserved F or W. Fields, in order: D gene, V gene, clone size, J gene, CDR3 protein, CDR3 DNA. A D gene is named only where the DNA matches it firmly. Size tells how often a clone was seen (once, few, many) or the class of an expanded clone, and some rows leave it out.

>.|TRBV29-1|.|TRBJ2-1
CSGWNDEQFF
TGCAGCGGATGGAACGATGAGCAGTTCTTC
>TRBD1|TRBV5-1|many|TRBJ1-5
CASSATGTGDGQSQHF
TGCGCCAGCAGCGCGACGGGGACAGGGGATGGCCAGTCCCAGCATTTT
>.|TRBV7-9|.|TRBJ1-4
CASSRRGNEKLFF
TGTGCCAGCAGCCGAAGAGGAAATGAAAAACTGTTTTTT
>TRBD1|TRBV6-5|.|TRBJ2-3
CASRTGGFNHPQYF
TGTGCCAGCAGGACAGGGGGCTTTAATCATCCCCAGTATTTT
>.|TRBV12-3/TRBV12-4|.|TRBJ2-2
CASGSKGRGTIGELFF
TGTGCCAGCGGCAGTAAGGGTCGGGGAACCATCGGGGAGCTGTTTTTT
>.|TRBV11-1|few|TRBJ2-3
CTSSGLVRDTQYF
TGTACCAGCAGCGGACTTGTAAGGGATACGCAGTATTTC
>.|TRBV4-1|few|TRBJ2-5
CASSQLGLAGTRYF
TGCGCCAGCAGCCAATTGGGACTGGCAGGGACCCGGTACTTC
>.|TRBV6-6|.|TRBJ1-2
CASSSPSGANYGYSF
TGTGCCAGCTCATCCCCGAGTGGAGCTAACTATGGCTACAGCTTC
>.|TRBV6-2/TRBV6-3|.|TRBJ2-1
CPSSYAGTFYNEQFF
TGTCCTAGCAGTTACGCTGGGACGTTTTACAATGAGCAGTTCTTC
>TRBD1|TRBV6-2/TRBV6-3|.|TRBJ2-7
CASSDRDRGGERYF
TGCGCCAGCAGTGACCGGGACAGGGGAGGCGAGCGGTACTTC
>TRBD2|TRBV10-1|.|TRBJ2-7
CVSSELGLAGALEQYF
TGCGTCAGCAGTGAGTTGGGACTAGCGGGAGCGTTGGAGCAGTACTTC
>.|TRBV12-3/TRBV12-4|.|TRBJ2-7
CASSLLARGSPYEQYF
TGTGCTAGCAGTTTATTAGCGAGAGGGTCTCCCTACGAGCAGTACTTC
>TRBD2|TRBV6-1|.|TRBJ2-7
CASSVTTSGRNELYF
TGTGCCAGCAGTGTCACGACTAGCGGGAGGAACGAGCTGTACTTC
>.|TRBV28|many|TRBJ1-4
CASSQPGSTTNEKLFF
TGTGCCAGCAGTCAACCGGGCTCCACAACTAATGAAAAACTGTTTTTT
>.|TRBV11-1|.|TRBJ1-2
CASSLWGNYGYTF
TGTGCCAGCAGTCTATGGGGCAACTATGGCTACACCTTC
>TRBD2|TRBV5-1|many|TRBJ2-1
CASEKLAGSSYNEQFF
TGCGCCAGCGAGAAACTAGCGGGAAGCTCCTACAATGAGCAGTTCTTC
>TRBD2|TRBV12-3/TRBV12-4|.|TRBJ2-4
CDSSLNGGDIQYF
TGTGACAGCAGTTTAAACGGGGGGGACATTCAATACTTC
>.|TRBV11-2|.|TRBJ2-1
CASSLQGNEQFF
TGTGCCAGCAGCTTACAGGGCAATGAGCAGTTCTTC
>TRBD1|TRBV6-5|.|TRBJ2-6
CASSLWTGMKPGANALIF
TGTGCCAGCAGTCTTTGGACAGGGATGAAACCTGGGGCCAACGCCCTGATTTTC
>.|TRBV12-3/TRBV12-4|.|TRBJ2-2
CANSSDDGELFF
TGTGCCAACAGCAGCGACGACGGGGAGCTGTTTTTT
>.|TRBV12-3/TRBV12-4|once|TRBJ1-5
CASRPFRIDQPQHF
TGTGCCAGCAGGCCCTTCAGGATTGATCAGCCCCAGCATTTT
>TRBD1|TRBV30|.|TRBJ1-5
CTWSTDRGGNQPQHF
TGCACCTGGAGTACTGACAGGGGAGGCAATCAGCCCCAGCATTTT
>.|TRBV4-2|.|TRBJ2-3
CASSQESGVSADTQYF
TGTGCAAGCAGCCAAGAATCGGGAGTAAGTGCAGATACGCAGTATTTT
>.|TRBV5-4|many|TRBJ1-5
CASSSGGQLKPQHF
TGTGCCAGCAGCTCTGGCGGACAGCTCAAGCCCCAGCATTTT
>.|TRBV11-2|.|TRBJ2-2
CASSLDLGGVCPITRELFF
TGTGCCAGCAGCTTAGATCTAGGGGGAGTGTGCCCGATCACCAGGGAGCTGTTTTTT
>.|TRBV11-2|.|TRBJ2-5
CVNSEGGGGEAQYF
TGTGTCAACAGCGAAGGGGGGGGAGGAGAGGCCCAGTACTTC
>.|TRBV10-1|many|TRBJ2-7
CASHEVRGGGNYEQYF
TGCGCCTCGCATGAAGTCAGGGGCGGAGGGAACTACGAGCAGTACTTC
>TRBD1|TRBV14|many|TRBJ1-2
CASSQAGALGQFYGYTF
TGTGCCAGCAGCCAAGCGGGGGCCCTGGGACAGTTCTATGGCTACACCTTC
>TRBD2|TRBV29-1|.|TRBJ2-1
CSVPTSGNYDEQFF
TGCAGCGTTCCGACTAGCGGTAACTACGATGAGCAGTTCTTT
>.|TRBV29-1|.|TRBJ1-4
CSAGGSEKVFF
TGCAGCGCCGGGGGTAGTGAAAAAGTGTTTTTT
>.|TRBV4-2|.|TRBJ1-1
CASSQDWTVTEAFF
TGTGCCAGCAGTCAAGATTGGACAGTGACTGAAGCTTTCTTT
>.|TRBV29-1|many|TRBJ1-2
CSVEHEGYGYTF
TGCAGCGTTGAACACGAGGGCTATGGCTACACCTTC
>.|TRBV29-1|many|TRBJ2-5
CSFGQGLGETQYF
TGCAGCTTTGGGCAGGGTTTGGGAGAGACCCAGTACTTC
>.|TRBV25-1|.|TRBJ2-1
CTSSGGEVYNEQFF
TGTACCAGCAGTGGGGGAGAGGTCTACAATGAGCAGTTCTTC
>.|TRBV13|.|TRBJ1-1
CASSPPNGGTEALF
TGTGCCAGCAGCCCCCCCAACGGGGGCACTGAAGCTTTATTT
>.|TRBV7-8|once|TRBJ1-5
CTSSLNRDQPQHF
TGTACCAGCAGCTTGAATCGGGATCAGCCCCAACATTTT
>TRBD2|TRBV13|many|TRBJ2-1
CASSLGREGYNEQFF
TGTGCCAGCAGCTTAGGGCGGGAGGGCTACAATGAGCAGTTCTTC
>TRBD1|TRBV29-1|.|TRBJ1-3
CSVAGQGAGDTIYF
TGCAGCGTCGCCGGACAGGGGGCCGGAGACACCATATATTTT
>TRBD2|TRBV7-2|.|TRBJ2-3
CASSLFGLAEAGDTQYF
TGTGCCAGCAGCTTATTCGGACTAGCGGAGGCGGGAGATACGCAGTATTTT
>TRBD1|TRBV2|.|TRBJ1-2
CASRPTGGNGYTF
TGTGCCAGCAGACCAACAGGGGGAAATGGCTACACCTTC
>.|TRBV6-1|.|TRBJ2-1
CASSGQNEQLF
TGTGCCAGCAGTGGACAGAATGAGCAGCTCTTC
>TRBD2|TRBV11-2|.|TRBJ2-5
CASSPTTTSGSGETQYF
TGTGCCAGCAGTCCTACTACGACTAGCGGGAGTGGAGAGACTCAGTACTTC
>.|TRBV7-9|.|TRBJ2-7
CASSLAQDSYEQYF
TGTGCCAGCAGCTTAGCCCAGGATTCCTACGAGCAGTACTTC
>.|TRBV12-3/TRBV12-4|many|TRBJ1-1
CASSSYRDTEAFF
TGTGCCAGCAGTTCATACAGGGATACTGAAGCTTTCTTT
>TRBD2|TRBV5-6|many|TRBJ2-7
CASSLESGRAYYEQYF
TGTGCCAGCAGCTTGGAAAGCGGGAGGGCCTATTACGAGCAGTACTTC
>.|TRBV11-1|.|TRBJ2-3
CANPWRGQDTQYF
TGTGCCAACCCGTGGCGGGGGCAGGATACGCAGTATTTT
>TRBD1|TRBV7-8|.|TRBJ2-1
CASMGQGSDEQIF
TGTGCCAGCATGGGACAGGGCAGTGATGAGCAGATCTTC
>TRBD1|TRBV20-1|.|TRBJ2-7
CSATGTGLYERYF
TGCAGTGCCACGGGGACAGGGCTTTACGAGCGGTACTTC
>.|TRBV29-1|.|TRBJ2-5
CSVEKRAQYF
TGCAGCGTTGAGAAGCGGGCCCAGTACTTC